This T cell receptor (beta chain) is from a study of blood T cells in healthy people across ages. The CDR3 spans 14 residues. Trimming cost V 4 bases and J 2 bases; bases outside gene matches: 4. Germline V CDR1 and CDR2: LNHDA, SQIVND (reference sequence). A J-beta primer mix and a sample-barcoded 5' primer were used in a second PCR of about 7 to 12 cycles. Each cDNA molecule carried a tag from a template-switch adaptor that contained 12 random nucleotides. In TCRdb, the 5' RACE reads were re-called with MiXCR into one record per CDR3 protein. This sample has hundreds of thousands of distinct CDR3 sequences, with 32% found just once. Findings of the study overall: Naive T cell percentage by flow cytometry tracked strongly with beta diversity.

There are many counts of this clonotype. Its specificity is not known. V usage is TRBV19 and J usage is TRBJ2-7; 8 nucleotides line up with TRBD1. Sequenced material: blood. The receptor comes from a woman aged 80 or over in good health. Here the CDR3 reads CASSTGQGPYEQYF. In nucleotides, the CDR3 is TGTGCCAGTAGTACCGGACAGGGACCCTACGAGCAGTACTTC. The variable domain in full, completed from reference TRBV19 and TRBJ2-7, reads DGGITQSPKYLFRKEGQNVTLSCEQNLNHDAMYWYRQDPGQGLRLIYYSQIVNDFQKGDIAEGYSVSREKKESFPLTVTSAQKNPTAFYLCASSTGQGPYEQYFGPGTRLTVT.